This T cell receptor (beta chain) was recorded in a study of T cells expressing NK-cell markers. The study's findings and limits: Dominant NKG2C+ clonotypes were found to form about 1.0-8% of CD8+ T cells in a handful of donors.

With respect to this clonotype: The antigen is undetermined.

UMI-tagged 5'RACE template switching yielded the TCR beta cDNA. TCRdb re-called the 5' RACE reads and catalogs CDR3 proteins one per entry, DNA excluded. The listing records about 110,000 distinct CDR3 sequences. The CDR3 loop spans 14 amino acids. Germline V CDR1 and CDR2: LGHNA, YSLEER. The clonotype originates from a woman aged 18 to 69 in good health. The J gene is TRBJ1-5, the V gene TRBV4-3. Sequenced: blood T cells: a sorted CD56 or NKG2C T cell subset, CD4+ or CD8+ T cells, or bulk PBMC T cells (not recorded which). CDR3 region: CASSQDPSNQPQHF.